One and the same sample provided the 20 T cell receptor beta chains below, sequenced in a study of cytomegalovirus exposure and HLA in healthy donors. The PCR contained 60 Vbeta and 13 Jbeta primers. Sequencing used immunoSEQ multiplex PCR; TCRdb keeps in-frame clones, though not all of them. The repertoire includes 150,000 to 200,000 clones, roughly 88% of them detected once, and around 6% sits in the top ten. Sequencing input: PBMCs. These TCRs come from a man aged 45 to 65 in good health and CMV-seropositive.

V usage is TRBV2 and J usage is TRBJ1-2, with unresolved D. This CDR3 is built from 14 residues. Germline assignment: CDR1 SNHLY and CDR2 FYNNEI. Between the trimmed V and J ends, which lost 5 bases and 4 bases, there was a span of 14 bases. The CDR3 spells CASSTGSLVYGYTF. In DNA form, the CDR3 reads TGTGCCAGCAGTACCGGGTCCTTGGTCTATGGCTACACCTTC.

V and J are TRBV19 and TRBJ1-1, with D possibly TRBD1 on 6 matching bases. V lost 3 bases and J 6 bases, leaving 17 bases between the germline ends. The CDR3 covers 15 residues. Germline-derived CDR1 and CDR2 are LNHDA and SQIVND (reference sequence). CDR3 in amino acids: CASSMGHRVGPEAFF. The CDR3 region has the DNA TGTGCCAGTAGTATGGGGCACAGGGTGGGACCTGAAGCTTTCTTT.

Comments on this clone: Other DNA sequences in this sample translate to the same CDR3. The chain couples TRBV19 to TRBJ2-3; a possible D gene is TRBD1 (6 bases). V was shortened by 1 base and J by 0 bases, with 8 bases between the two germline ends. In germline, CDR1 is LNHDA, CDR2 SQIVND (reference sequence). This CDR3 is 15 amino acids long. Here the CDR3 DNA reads TGTGCCAGTAGTATAGCAGGGGCGAGCACAGATACGCAGTATTTT. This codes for CASSIAGASTDTQYF.

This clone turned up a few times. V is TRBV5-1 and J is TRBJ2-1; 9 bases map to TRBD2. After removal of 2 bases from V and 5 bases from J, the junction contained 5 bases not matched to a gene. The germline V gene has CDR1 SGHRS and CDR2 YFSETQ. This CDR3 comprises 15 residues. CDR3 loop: CASSLIAGDDNEQFF. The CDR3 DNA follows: TGCGCCAGCAGCTTAATAGCGGGAGATGACAATGAGCAGTTCTTC.

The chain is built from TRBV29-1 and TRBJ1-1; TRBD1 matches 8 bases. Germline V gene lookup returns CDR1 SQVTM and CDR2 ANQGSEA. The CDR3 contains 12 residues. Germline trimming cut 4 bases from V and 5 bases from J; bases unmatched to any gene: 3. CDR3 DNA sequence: TGCAGCGTTGTACAGGGGGTAACTGAAGCTTTCTTT. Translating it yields CSVVQGVTEAFF.

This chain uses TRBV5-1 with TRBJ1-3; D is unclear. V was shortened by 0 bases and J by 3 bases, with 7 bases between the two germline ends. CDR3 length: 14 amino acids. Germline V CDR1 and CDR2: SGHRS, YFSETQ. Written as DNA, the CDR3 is TGCGCCAGCAGCTTGGTGGTCGGTGGAAACACCATATATTTT. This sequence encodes CASSLVVGGNTIYF.

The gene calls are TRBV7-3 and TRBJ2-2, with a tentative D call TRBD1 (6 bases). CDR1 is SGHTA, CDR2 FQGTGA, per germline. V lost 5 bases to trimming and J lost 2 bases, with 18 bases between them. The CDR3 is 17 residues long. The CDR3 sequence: CASSQQAGTFNTGELFF. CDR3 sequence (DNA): TGTGCCAGCAGCCAACAAGCCGGGACATTTAACACCGGGGAGCTGTTTTTT.

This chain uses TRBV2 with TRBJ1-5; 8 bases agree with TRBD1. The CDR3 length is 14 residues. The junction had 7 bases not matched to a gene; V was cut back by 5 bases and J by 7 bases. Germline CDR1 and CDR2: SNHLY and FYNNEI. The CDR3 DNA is TGTGCCAGCAGTCTGACAGGGGTCAACCAGCCCCAGCATTTT. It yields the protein CASSLTGVNQPQHF.

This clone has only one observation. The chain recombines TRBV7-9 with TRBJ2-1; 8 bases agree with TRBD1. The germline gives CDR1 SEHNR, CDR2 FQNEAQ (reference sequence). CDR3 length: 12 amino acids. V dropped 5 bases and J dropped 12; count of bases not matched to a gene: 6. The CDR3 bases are TGTGCCAGCAGCCAAAACAGGGGGACGCAGTTCTTC. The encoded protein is CASSQNRGTQFF. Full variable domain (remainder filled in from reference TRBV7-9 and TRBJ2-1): DTGVSQNPRHKITKRGQNVTFRCDPISEHNRLYWYRQTLGQGPEFLTYFQNEAQLEKSRLLSDRFSAERPKGSFSTLEIQRTEQGDSAMYLCASSQNRGTQFFGPGTRLTVL.

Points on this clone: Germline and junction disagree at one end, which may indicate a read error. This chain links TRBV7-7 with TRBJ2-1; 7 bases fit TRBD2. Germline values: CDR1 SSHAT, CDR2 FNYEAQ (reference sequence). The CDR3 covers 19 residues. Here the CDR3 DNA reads TGTGCTAGCAGCTACCGGGACTACACCAAATCATACCCCAGGAATGAGCAGTTCTTC. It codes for CASSYRDYTKSYPRNEQFF.

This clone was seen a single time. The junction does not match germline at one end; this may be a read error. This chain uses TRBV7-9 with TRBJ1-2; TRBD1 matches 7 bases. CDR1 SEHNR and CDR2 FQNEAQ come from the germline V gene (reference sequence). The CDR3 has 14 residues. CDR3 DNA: TGTTCCAGCAGCTCCTCGCTCGCAGGGGGAGGCTACACCTTC. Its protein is CSSSSSLAGGGYTF. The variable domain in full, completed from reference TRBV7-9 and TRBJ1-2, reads DTGVSQNPRHKITKRGQNVTFRCDPISEHNRLYWYRQTLGQGPEFLTYFQNEAQLEKSRLLSDRFSAERPKGSFSTLEIQRTEQGDSAMYLCSSSSSLAGGGYTFGSGTRLTVV.

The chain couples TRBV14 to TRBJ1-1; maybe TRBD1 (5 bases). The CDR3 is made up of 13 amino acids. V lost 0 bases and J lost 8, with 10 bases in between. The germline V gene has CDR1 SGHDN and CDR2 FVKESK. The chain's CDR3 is CASSQDLTGEAFF. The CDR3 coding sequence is TGTGCCAGCAGCCAAGATCTAACAGGCGAAGCTTTCTTT.

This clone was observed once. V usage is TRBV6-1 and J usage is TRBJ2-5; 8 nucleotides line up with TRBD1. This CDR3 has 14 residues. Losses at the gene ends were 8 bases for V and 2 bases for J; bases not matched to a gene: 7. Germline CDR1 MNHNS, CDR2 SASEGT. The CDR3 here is CASLRGLLQETQYF. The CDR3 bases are TGTGCCAGCCTCAGGGGGCTTTTGCAAGAGACCCAGTACTTC.

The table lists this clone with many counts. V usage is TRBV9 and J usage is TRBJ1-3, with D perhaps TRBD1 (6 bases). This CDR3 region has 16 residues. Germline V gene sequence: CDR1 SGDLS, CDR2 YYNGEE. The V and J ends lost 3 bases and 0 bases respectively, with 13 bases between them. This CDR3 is CASSAETGSSGNTIYF. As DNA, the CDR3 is TGTGCCAGCAGCGCGGAGACAGGAAGCTCTGGAAACACCATATATTTT.

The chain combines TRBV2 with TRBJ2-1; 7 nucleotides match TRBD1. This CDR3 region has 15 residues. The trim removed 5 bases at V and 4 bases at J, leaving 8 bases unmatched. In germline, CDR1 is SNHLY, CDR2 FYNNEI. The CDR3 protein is CASSPPGQTYNEQFF. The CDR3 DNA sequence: TGTGCCAGCAGTCCACCGGGACAGACATACAATGAGCAGTTCTTC.

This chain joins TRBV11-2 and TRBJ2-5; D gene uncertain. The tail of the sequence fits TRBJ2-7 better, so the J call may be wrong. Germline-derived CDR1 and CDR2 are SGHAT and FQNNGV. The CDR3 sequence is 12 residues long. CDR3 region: CASSAGDLEQYF. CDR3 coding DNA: TGTGCCAGCAGCGCAGGCGATCTCGAGCAGTACTTC.

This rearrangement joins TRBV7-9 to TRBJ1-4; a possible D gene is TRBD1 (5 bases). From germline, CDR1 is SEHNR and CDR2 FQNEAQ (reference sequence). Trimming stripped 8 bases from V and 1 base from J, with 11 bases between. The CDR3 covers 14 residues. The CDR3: CASASRVTNEKLFF. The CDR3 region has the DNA TGTGCCAGCGCATCCAGGGTAACTAATGAAAAACTGTTTTTT.

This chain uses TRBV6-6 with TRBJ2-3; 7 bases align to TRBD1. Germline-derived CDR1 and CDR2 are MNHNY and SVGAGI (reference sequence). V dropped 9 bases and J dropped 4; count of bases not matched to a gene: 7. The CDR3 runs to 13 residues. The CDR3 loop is CASRGGTSDTQYF. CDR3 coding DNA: TGTGCCAGTCGAGGGGGCACATCAGATACGCAGTATTTT.

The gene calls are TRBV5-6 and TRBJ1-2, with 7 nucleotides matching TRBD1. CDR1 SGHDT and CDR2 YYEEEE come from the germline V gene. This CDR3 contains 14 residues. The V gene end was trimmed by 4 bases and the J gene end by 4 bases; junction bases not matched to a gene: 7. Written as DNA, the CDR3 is TGTGCCAGCAGCCGGAAGACAGGGAGCTATGGCTACACCTTC. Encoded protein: CASSRKTGSYGYTF.

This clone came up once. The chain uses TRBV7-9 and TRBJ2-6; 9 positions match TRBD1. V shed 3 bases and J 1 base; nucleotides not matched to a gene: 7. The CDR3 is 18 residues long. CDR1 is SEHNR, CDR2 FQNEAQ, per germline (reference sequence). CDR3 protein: CASSFYGQGRSGANVLTF. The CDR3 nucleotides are TGTGCCAGCAGCTTCTATGGACAGGGGAGATCTGGGGCCAACGTCCTGACTTTC.